Listed below are T cell receptor beta chains from one sample, sequenced in a study of monozygotic twins with inflammatory bowel disease. TCRdb re-called the 5' RACE reads and shows each CDR3 protein once, DNA omitted. The specimen's table records over 120,000 distinct CDR3 sequences. Specimen: blood. These receptor sequences come from a human donor with ulcerative colitis or Crohn's disease, or a healthy co-twin of an affected twin (not recorded which). Both conserved end residues are part of each CDR3.

V gene: TRBV20-1; J gene: TRBJ1-6; CDR3 protein: CSASSGYNSPLHF
V gene: TRBV20-1; J gene: TRBJ2-5; CDR3 protein: CSARTTTTSGTQYF
V gene: TRBV19; J gene: TRBJ2-1; CDR3 protein: CASSIPHRLASLNEQFF
V gene: TRBV5-1; J gene: TRBJ2-5; CDR3 protein: CASSLQGVGPMKETQYF
V gene: TRBV5-1; J gene: TRBJ2-6; CDR3 protein: CASSLGGDSSGANVLTF
V gene: TRBV6-5; J gene: TRBJ1-2; CDR3 protein: CASSYRRQGVGYTF
V gene: TRBV29-1; J gene: TRBJ2-3; CDR3 protein: CSATWGRTDTQYF
V gene: TRBV28; J gene: TRBJ1-5; CDR3 protein: CASSPRGTGESGAQHF
V gene: TRBV7-3; J gene: TRBJ2-2; CDR3 protein: CASGRGWDAGELFF
V gene: TRBV7-2; J gene: TRBJ2-7; CDR3 protein: CASSLEDLRSYEQYF
V gene: TRBV27; J gene: TRBJ1-2; CDR3 protein: CASVGYSGYTF
V gene: TRBV20-1; J gene: TRBJ2-5; CDR3 protein: CSARDGPGRVRETQYF
V gene: TRBV6-5; J gene: TRBJ2-1; CDR3 protein: CASSYSTGEGNEQFF
V gene: TRBV4-3; J gene: TRBJ2-1; CDR3 protein: CASSRQPGTSGNEQFF
V gene: TRBV4-3; J gene: TRBJ2-5; CDR3 protein: CASSQARTGQETQYF
V gene: TRBV20-1; J gene: TRBJ2-2; CDR3 protein: CSASIRESNTGELFF
V gene: TRBV27; J gene: TRBJ2-2; CDR3 protein: CASSSVVGELFF
V gene: TRBV24-1; J gene: TRBJ1-5; CDR3 protein: CATSSSRGNQPQHF
V gene: TRBV5-1; J gene: TRBJ2-7; CDR3 protein: CASSLIPSGRTYEQYF
V gene: TRBV5-1; J gene: TRBJ1-5; CDR3 protein: CASSLGQGTNQPQHF
V gene: TRBV28; J gene: TRBJ2-2; CDR3 protein: CASSLRGVTGELFF
V gene: TRBV19; J gene: TRBJ1-1; CDR3 protein: CASSIPQPNTEAFF
V gene: TRBV5-4; J gene: TRBJ1-1; CDR3 protein: CASSLRSLAVSSTEAFF
V gene: TRBV10-2; J gene: TRBJ2-1; CDR3 protein: CASSETGPPSYNEQFF
V gene: TRBV20-1; J gene: TRBJ2-7; CDR3 protein: CSAQRGAYEQYF
V gene: TRBV10-3; J gene: TRBJ2-1; CDR3 protein: CAISESGLAGVVYNEQFF
V gene: TRBV28; J gene: TRBJ1-1; CDR3 protein: CASSLRVVEAFF
V gene: TRBV5-1; J gene: TRBJ2-3; CDR3 protein: CASRETGGQDTQYF
V gene: TRBV14; J gene: TRBJ1-6; CDR3 protein: CASSPPGTGVPHHF
V gene: TRBV20-1; J gene: TRBJ2-7; CDR3 protein: CSAKGYSEQYF
V gene: TRBV19; J gene: TRBJ1-2; CDR3 protein: CASSIQTDPNYGYTF
V gene: TRBV29-1; J gene: TRBJ2-7; CDR3 protein: CSVLGTSGRAYEQYF
V gene: TRBV7-3; J gene: TRBJ2-2; CDR3 protein: CASSFSVGYTGELFF
V gene: TRBV15; J gene: TRBJ2-5; CDR3 protein: CATSRDPGETQYF
V gene: TRBV6-1; J gene: TRBJ2-1; CDR3 protein: CASRGGRDAGYEQFF
V gene: TRBV6-2/TRBV6-3; J gene: TRBJ1-1; CDR3 protein: CASSLRGAPGSEAFF
V gene: TRBV6-1; J gene: TRBJ1-2; CDR3 protein: CASSQGRNYGYTF
V gene: TRBV30; J gene: TRBJ2-2; CDR3 protein: CAWSVRGYTGELFF
V gene: TRBV10-3; J gene: TRBJ1-1; CDR3 protein: CAINSGNTEASF